Given below is one T cell receptor (beta chain) in context. Its matching antigen is unknown. Germline V gives CDR1 SGHDN, CDR2 FVKESK. The CDR3 contains 14 residues. The junction had 4 bases not matched to a gene; V was cut back by 6 bases and J by 8 bases. This record comes from a study of beta chain features in type 1 diabetes. General study results and limits: Shortening of TCRB CDR3s, moderate but significant, appeared in all four CD4+ subsets of Type 1 diabetes patients.

Every bit of the isolated RNA underwent reverse transcription, so sequencing read expressed TCRB transcripts. Method: immunoSEQ multiplex PCR; TCRdb's copy keeps in-frame clones and lacks some. The sample yields some 160,000 clones, about 9% seen once. The clonotype originates from a woman in her twenties or thirties with type 1 diabetes. The chain carries TRBV14 and TRBJ2-1, with 13 bases lining up with TRBD2. Sequenced material: central memory CD4+ T cells from blood. CDR3 bases: TGTGCCAGCAGGCGGACTAGCGGGAGCGATGAGCAGTTCTTC. Translation: CASRRTSGSDEQFF.